Listed below are T cell receptor beta chains from one sample, sequenced in a study of blood T cell repertoires in COVID-19. Profiling relied on immunoSEQ multiplex PCR, and the TCRdb table lists in-frame clones only, not all of them. Here the sample spans around 250,000 clones, roughly 84% being singletons. Material for sequencing was peripheral blood. The receptors shown here come from a woman aged 40-49 years who had recovered from COVID-19. The CDR3 runs from the conserved cysteine through the conserved F or W. A D gene is named only where the DNA matches it firmly. Where a row states a size, it is once, few, many or the class of an expanded clone; other rows omit it.

V: TRBV27; size: -; D: -; J: TRBJ2-7; CDR3: CASSMSNYEQYF; DNA: TGTGCCAGCAGTATGTCAAACTACGAGCAGTACTTC
V: TRBV2; size: few; D: -; J: TRBJ1-1; CDR3: CASSEALQGSRAFF; DNA: TGTGCCAGCAGTGAAGCGCTTCAGGGGTCGCGAGCTTTCTTT
V: TRBV28; size: -; D: TRBD2; J: TRBJ2-3; CDR3: CASSSLDGGGTDTQYF; DNA: TGTGCCAGCAGTTCTCTGGACGGGGGGGGGACAGATACGCAGTATTTT
V: TRBV30; size: -; D: -; J: TRBJ1-1; CDR3: CAWSTGGATEAFF; DNA: TGTGCCTGGAGTACGGGGGGGGCGACTGAAGCTTTCTTT
V: TRBV4-2; size: -; D: -; J: TRBJ1-2; CDR3: CASSQSRLAAMVTTF; DNA: TGTGCCAGCAGCCAGTCCCGTTTGGCAGCCATGGTGACTACCTTC
V: TRBV7-9; size: -; D: -; J: TRBJ2-5; CDR3: CASSLAGGETQYF; DNA: TGTGCCAGCAGCTTAGCCGGCGGGGAGACCCAGTACTTC
V: TRBV20-1; size: once; D: -; J: TRBJ1-2; CDR3: CSASNRDYGYTF; DNA: TGCAGTGCTAGTAACAGGGACTATGGCTACACCTTC
V: TRBV20-1; size: -; D: -; J: TRBJ2-7; CDR3: CSGGPWYEQYF; DNA: TGCAGCGGGGGGCCGTGGTACGAGCAGTACTTC
V: TRBV2; size: -; D: -; J: TRBJ1-5; CDR3: CASSKEHNQPQHF; DNA: TGTGCCAGCAGCAAGGAGCACAATCAGCCCCAGCATTTT
V: TRBV6-5; size: -; D: TRBD1; J: TRBJ2-3; CDR3: CASRYDRDREPDTQYF; DNA: TGTGCCAGCAGATACGACCGGGACAGGGAGCCAGATACGCAGTATTTT
V: TRBV6-2/TRBV6-3; size: -; D: -; J: TRBJ1-5; CDR3: CASSYRDQPQHF; DNA: TGTGCCAGCAGTTACCGGGATCAGCCCCAGCATTTT
V: TRBV30; size: -; D: TRBD1; J: TRBJ1-1; CDR3: CAWSLGRGRLTEAFF; DNA: TGTGCCTGGAGTCTCGGGAGGGGGCGATTGACTGAAGCTTTCTTT
V: TRBV9; size: -; D: TRBD1; J: TRBJ2-3; CDR3: CASSIRQGASTDTQYF; DNA: TGTGCCAGCAGCATAAGACAGGGGGCAAGTACAGATACGCAGTATTTT
V: TRBV10-3; size: -; D: TRBD2; J: TRBJ2-1; CDR3: CAISDIAGRTYNEQFF; DNA: TGTGCCATCAGTGATATAGCGGGGAGAACCTACAATGAGCAGTTCTTC
V: TRBV28; size: -; D: -; J: TRBJ2-4; CDR3: CASSLSDSKNIQYF; DNA: TGTGCCAGCAGTTTAAGTGACAGCAAAAACATTCAGTACTTC
V: TRBV11-2; size: -; D: -; J: TRBJ1-5; CDR3: CASSLDGGFNQPQHF; DNA: TGTGCCAGCAGCTTAGACGGAGGATTCAATCAGCCCCAGCATTTT
V: TRBV24-1; size: -; D: TRBD1; J: TRBJ2-2; CDR3: CATRPGQGNTGELFF; DNA: TGTGCCACCAGGCCGGGACAGGGTAACACCGGGGAGCTGTTTTTT
V: TRBV2; size: -; D: TRBD2; J: TRBJ2-2; CDR3: CASVVGGGHHTGELFF; DNA: TGTGCCAGCGTAGTGGGCGGGGGTCATCACACCGGGGAGCTGTTTTTT
V: TRBV28; size: -; D: -; J: TRBJ1-2; CDR3: CASTEQDYGYTF; DNA: TGTGCCAGCACAGAACAGGACTATGGCTACACCTTC
V: TRBV6-5; size: -; D: -; J: TRBJ1-5; CDR3: CASSYSSRQGNQPQHF; DNA: TGTGCCAGCAGTTACTCAAGTAGGCAGGGAAATCAGCCCCAGCATTTT
V: TRBV24-1; size: -; D: TRBD2; J: TRBJ2-1; CDR3: CATSDWTSGAYNEQFF; DNA: TGTGCCACCAGTGACTGGACTAGCGGGGCGTACAATGAGCAGTTCTTC
V: TRBV19; size: -; D: TRBD2; J: TRBJ2-7; CDR3: CASTPGTSGGRGEQYF; DNA: TGTGCCAGTACCCCCGGGACTAGCGGGGGACGAGGCGAGCAGTACTTC